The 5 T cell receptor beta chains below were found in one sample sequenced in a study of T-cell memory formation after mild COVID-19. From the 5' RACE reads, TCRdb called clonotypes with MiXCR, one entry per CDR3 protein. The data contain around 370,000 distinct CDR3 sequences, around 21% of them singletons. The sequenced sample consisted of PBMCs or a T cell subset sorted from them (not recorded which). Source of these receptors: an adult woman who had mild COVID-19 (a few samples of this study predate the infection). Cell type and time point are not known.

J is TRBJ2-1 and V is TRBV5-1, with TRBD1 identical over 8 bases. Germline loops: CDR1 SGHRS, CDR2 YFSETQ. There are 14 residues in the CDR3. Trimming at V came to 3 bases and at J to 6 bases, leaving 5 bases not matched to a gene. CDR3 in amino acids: CASSSGQGSNEQFF. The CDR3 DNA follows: TGCGCCAGCAGCTCTGGACAGGGTAGCAATGAGCAGTTCTTC.

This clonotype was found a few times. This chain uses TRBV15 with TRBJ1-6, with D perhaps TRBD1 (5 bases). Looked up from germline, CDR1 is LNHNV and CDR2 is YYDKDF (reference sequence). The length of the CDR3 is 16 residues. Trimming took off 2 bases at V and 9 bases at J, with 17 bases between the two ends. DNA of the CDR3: TGTGCCACCAGCAGATCTCGGGGGGATCGAATTTCACCCCTCCACTTT. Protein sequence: CATSRSRGDRISPLHF.

CDR3 nucleotide sequence: TGCGCCAGCAGCCAGGAACAGACGGTGAACACTGAAGCTTTCTTT. It specifies CASSQEQTVNTEAFF. The genes are TRBV4-1 and TRBJ1-1, with no clear D. The CDR3 consists of 15 residues. Trimming stripped 3 bases from V and 0 bases from J, with 11 bases between. Germline CDR1 is MGHRA and CDR2 is YSYEKL.

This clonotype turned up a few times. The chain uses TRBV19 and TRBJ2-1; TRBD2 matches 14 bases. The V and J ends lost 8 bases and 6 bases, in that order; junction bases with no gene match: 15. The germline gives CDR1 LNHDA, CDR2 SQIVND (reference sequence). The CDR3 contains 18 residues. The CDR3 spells CASSTLKPGTSGSNEQFF. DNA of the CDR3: TGTGCCAGTTCTACGCTAAAGCCCGGGACTAGCGGGAGCAATGAGCAGTTCTTC.

The CDR3 loop is CSASHDSNQPQHF. CDR3 DNA sequence: TGCAGTGCTAGCCATGACAGTAATCAGCCCCAGCATTTT. J is TRBJ1-5 and V is TRBV20-1; D possibly corresponds to TRBD1 (5 bases). The CDR3 sequence is 13 residues long. Germline V CDR1 and CDR2: DFQATT, SNEGSKA (reference sequence). V lost 3 bases, J lost 4 bases, and 10 bases lay in between.